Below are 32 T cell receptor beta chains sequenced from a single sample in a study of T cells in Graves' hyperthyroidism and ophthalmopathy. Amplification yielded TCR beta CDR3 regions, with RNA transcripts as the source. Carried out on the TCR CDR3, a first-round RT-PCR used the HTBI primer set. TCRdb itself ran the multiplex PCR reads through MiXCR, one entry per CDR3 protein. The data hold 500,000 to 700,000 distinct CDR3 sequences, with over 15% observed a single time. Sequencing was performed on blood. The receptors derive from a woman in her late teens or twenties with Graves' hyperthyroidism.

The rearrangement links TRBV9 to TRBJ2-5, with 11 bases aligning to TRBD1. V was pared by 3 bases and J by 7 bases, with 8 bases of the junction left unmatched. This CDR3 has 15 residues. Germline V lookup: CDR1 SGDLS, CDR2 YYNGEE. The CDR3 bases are TGTGCCAGCAGCGGACGGACAGGGGGCGCGGGGACCCAGTACTTC. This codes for CASSGRTGGAGTQYF.

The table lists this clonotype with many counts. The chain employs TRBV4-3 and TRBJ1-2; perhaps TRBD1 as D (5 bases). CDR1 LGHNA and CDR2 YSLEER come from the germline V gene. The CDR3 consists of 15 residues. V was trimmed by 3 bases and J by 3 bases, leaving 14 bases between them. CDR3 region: CASSHKLMTDYGYTF. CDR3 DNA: TGCGCCAGCAGCCACAAGTTAATGACAGACTATGGCTACACCTTC.

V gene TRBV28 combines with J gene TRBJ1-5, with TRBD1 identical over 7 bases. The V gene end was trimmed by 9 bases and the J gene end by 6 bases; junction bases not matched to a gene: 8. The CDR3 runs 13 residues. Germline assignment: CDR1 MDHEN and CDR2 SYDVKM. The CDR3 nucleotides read TGTGCCAGTAAAACAGGGGCCCCTCAGCCCCAGCATTTT. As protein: CASKTGAPQPQHF.

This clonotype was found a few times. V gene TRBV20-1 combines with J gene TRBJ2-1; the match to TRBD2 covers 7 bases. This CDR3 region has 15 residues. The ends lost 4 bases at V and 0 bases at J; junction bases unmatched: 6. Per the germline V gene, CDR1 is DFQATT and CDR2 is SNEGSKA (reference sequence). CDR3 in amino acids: CSAMGGEGSYNEQFF. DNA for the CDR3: TGCAGTGCTATGGGGGGGGAGGGCTCCTACAATGAGCAGTTCTTC.

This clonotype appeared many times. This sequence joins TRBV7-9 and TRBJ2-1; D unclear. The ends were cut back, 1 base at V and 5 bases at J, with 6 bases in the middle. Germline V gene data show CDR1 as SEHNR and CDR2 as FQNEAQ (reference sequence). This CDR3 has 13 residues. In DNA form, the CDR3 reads TGTGCCAGCAGCTTAGGCGTTAACAATGAGCAGTTCTTC. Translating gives CASSLGVNNEQFF. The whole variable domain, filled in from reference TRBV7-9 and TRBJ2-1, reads DTGVSQNPRHKITKRGQNVTFRCDPISEHNRLYWYRQTLGQGPEFLTYFQNEAQLEKSRLLSDRFSAERPKGSFSTLEIQRTEQGDSAMYLCASSLGVNNEQFFGPGTRLTVL.

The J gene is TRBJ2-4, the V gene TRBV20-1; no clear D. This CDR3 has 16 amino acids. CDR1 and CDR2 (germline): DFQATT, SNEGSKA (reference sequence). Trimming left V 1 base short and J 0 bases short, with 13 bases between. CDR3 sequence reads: CSARVAEILAKNIQYF. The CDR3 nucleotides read TGCAGTGCTAGAGTGGCAGAGATTCTAGCCAAAAACATTCAGTACTTC.

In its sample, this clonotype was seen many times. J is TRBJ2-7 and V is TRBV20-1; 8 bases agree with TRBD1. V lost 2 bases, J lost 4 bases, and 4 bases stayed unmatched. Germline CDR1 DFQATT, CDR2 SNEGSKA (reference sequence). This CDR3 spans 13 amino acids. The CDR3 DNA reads TGCAGTGCTAGACCAGGGGGCATGTACGAGCAGTACTTC. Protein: CSARPGGMYEQYF.

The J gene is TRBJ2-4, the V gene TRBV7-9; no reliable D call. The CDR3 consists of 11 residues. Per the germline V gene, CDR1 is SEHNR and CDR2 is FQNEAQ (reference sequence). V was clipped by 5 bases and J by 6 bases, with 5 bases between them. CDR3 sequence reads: CASSKGNIQYF. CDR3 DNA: TGTGCCAGCAGCAAGGGAAACATTCAGTACTTC.

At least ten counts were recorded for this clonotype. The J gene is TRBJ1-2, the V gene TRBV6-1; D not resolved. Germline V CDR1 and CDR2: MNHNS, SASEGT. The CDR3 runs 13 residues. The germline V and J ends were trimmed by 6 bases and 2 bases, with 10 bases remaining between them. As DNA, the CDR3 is TGTGCCAGCAGAGTACAGAGAAACTATGGCTACACCTTC. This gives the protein CASRVQRNYGYTF.

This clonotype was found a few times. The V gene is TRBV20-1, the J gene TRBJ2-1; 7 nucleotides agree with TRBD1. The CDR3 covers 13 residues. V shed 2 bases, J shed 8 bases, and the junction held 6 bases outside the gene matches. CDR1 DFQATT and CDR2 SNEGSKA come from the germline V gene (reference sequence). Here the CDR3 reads CSARLRTGYEQFF. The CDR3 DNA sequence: TGCAGTGCTAGACTCCGGACAGGCTATGAGCAGTTCTTC.

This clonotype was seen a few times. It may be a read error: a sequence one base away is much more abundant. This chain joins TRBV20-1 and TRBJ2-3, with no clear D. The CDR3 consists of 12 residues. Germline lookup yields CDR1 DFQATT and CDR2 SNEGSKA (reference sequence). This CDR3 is CGARGITDTQYF. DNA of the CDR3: TGCGGTGCTAGAGGAATAACAGATACGCAGTATTTT.

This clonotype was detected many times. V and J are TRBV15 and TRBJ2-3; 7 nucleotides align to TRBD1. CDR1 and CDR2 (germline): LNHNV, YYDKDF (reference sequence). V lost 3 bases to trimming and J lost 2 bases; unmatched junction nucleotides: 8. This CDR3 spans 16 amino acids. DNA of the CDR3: TGTGCCACCAGCAGGAGGACAGGCCGGGTCACAGATACGCAGTATTTT. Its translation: CATSRRTGRVTDTQYF.

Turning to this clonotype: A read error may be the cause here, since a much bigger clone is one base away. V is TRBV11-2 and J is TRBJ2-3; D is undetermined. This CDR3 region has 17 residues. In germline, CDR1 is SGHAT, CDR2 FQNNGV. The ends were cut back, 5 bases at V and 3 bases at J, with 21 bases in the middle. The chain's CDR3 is CASSPSWDSAATDTQYF. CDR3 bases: TGTGCCAGCAGCCCATCTTGGGATTCAGCAGCAACAGATACGCAGTATTTT.

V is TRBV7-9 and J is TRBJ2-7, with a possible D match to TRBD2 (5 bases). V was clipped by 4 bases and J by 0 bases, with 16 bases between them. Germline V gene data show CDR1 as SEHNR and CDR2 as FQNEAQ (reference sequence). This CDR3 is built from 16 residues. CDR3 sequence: CASSSTGKRSSYEQYF. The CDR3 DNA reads TGTGCCAGCAGCTCCACGGGAAAAAGGAGCTCCTACGAGCAGTACTTC. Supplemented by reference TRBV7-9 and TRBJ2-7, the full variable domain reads DTGVSQNPRHKITKRGQNVTFRCDPISEHNRLYWYRQTLGQGPEFLTYFQNEAQLEKSRLLSDRFSAERPKGSFSTLEIQRTEQGDSAMYLCASSSTGKRSSYEQYFGPGTRLTVT.

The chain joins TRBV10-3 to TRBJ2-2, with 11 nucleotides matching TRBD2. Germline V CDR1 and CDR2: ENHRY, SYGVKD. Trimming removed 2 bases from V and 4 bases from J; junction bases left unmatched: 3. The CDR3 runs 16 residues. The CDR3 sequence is CAISEIAGGSTGELFF. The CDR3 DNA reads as TGTGCCATCAGTGAGATAGCGGGAGGGAGCACCGGGGAGCTGTTTTTT.

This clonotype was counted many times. CDR3 sequence: CSARDTSGGAGGETQYF. CDR3 DNA: TGCAGTGCTAGGGACACTAGCGGGGGGGCCGGAGGAGAGACCCAGTACTTC. The rearrangement links TRBV20-1 to TRBJ2-5; 13 bases agree with TRBD2. V shed 3 bases, J shed 4 bases, and the junction held 11 bases outside the gene matches. Germline V gene data show CDR1 as DFQATT and CDR2 as SNEGSKA (reference sequence). The CDR3 totals 17 residues.

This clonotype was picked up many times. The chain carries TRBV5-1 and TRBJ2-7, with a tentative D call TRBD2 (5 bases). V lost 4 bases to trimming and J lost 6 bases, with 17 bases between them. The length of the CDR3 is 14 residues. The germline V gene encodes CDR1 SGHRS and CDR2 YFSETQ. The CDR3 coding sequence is TGCGCCAGCAGCAAGGAGGCAGATCTCTCCGAGCAGTACTTC. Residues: CASSKEADLSEQYF.

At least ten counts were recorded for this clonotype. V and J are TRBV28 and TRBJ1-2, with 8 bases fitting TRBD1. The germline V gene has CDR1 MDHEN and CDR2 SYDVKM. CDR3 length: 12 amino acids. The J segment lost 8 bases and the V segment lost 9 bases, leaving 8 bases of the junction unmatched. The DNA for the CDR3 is TGTGCCAGTCAAACAGGGGGAAGGGGCTACACCTTC. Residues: CASQTGGRGYTF.

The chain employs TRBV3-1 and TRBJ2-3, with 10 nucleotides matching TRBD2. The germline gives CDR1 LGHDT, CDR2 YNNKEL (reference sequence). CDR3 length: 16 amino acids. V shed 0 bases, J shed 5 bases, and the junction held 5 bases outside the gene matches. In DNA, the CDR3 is TGTGCCAGCAGCCAAGAAGCGGGAGGGCCCCTAGATACGCAGTATTTT. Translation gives CASSQEAGGPLDTQYF.

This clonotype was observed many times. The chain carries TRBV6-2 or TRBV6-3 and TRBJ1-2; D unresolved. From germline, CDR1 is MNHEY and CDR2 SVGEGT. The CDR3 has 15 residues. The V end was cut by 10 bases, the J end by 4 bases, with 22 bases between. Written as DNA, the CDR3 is TGTGCCACCCGGCCCCCCGGAACAGTCTTCTATGGCTACACCTTC. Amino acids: CATRPPGTVFYGYTF.

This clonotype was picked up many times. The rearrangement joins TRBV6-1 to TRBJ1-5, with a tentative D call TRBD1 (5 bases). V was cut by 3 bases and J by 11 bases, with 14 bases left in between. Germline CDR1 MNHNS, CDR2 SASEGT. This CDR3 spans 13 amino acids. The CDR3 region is CASSERDLSAQHF. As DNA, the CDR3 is TGTGCCAGCAGTGAGCGGGACTTGTCCGCCCAGCATTTT.

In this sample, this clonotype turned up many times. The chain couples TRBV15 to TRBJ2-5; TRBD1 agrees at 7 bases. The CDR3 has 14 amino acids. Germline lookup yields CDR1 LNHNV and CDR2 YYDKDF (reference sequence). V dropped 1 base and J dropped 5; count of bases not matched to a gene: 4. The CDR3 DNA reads TGTGCCACCAGCAGAGGGTACAGGGGTGAGACCCAGTACTTC. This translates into CATSRGYRGETQYF.

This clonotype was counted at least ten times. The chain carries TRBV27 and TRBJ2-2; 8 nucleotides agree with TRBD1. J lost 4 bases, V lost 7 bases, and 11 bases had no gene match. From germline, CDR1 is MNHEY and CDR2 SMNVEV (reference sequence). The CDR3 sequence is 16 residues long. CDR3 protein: CASNPTGVLATGELFF. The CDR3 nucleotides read TGTGCCAGCAATCCGACAGGGGTATTGGCCACCGGGGAGCTGTTTTTT.

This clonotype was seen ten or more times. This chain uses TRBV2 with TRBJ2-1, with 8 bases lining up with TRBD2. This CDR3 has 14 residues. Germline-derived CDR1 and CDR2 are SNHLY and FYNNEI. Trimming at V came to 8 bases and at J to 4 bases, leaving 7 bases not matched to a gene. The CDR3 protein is CASGGIAGYNEQFF. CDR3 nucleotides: TGTGCCAGCGGGGGTATAGCGGGGTACAATGAGCAGTTCTTC.

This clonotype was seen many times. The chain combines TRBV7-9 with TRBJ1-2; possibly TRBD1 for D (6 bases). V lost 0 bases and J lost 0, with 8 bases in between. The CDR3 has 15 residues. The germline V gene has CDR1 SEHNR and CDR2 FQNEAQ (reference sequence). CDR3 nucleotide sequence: TGTGCCAGCAGCTTAGCAGGGGGACCTAACTATGGCTACACCTTC. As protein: CASSLAGGPNYGYTF.

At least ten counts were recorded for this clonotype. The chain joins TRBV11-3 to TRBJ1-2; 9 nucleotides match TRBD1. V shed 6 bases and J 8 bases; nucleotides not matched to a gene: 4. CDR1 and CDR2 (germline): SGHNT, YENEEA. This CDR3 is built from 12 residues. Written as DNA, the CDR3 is TGTGCCAGCAGTCGGGACAGGGAGGGCTACACCTTC. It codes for CASSRDREGYTF.

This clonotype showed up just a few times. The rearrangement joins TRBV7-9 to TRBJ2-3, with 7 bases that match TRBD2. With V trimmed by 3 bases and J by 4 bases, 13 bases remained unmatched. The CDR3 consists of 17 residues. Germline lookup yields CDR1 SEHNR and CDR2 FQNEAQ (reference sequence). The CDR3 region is CASSLNEAGYVADTQYF. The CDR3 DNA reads TGTGCCAGCAGCTTGAATGAAGCGGGATATGTTGCAGATACGCAGTATTTT.

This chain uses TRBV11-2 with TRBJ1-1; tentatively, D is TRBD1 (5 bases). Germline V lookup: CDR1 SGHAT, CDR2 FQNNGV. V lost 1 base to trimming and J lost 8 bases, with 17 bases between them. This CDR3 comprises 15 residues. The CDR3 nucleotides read TGTGCCAGCAGCTTAGGTCTGAGCAGGGAGGTAGAAGCTTTCTTT. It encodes CASSLGLSREVEAFF.

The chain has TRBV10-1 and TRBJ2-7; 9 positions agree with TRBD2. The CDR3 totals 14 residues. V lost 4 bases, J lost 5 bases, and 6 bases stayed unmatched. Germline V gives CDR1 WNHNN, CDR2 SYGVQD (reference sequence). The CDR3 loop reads CASSVAGGDHEQYF. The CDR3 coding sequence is TGCGCCAGCAGTGTCGCGGGAGGGGATCACGAGCAGTACTTC.

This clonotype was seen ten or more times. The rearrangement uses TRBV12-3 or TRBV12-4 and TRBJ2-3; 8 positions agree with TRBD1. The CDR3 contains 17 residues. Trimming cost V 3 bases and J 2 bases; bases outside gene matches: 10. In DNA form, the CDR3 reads TGTGCCAGCAGTTTCTGGTCAGGGGGCCAACTCACAGATACGCAGTATTTT. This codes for CASSFWSGGQLTDTQYF.

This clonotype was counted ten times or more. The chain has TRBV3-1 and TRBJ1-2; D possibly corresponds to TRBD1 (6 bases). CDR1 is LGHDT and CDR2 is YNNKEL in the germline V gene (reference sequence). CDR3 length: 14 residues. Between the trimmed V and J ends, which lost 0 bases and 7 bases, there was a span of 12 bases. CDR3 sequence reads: CASSQDLGAGGYTF. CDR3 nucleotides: TGTGCCAGCAGCCAAGATCTGGGGGCGGGTGGCTACACCTTC.

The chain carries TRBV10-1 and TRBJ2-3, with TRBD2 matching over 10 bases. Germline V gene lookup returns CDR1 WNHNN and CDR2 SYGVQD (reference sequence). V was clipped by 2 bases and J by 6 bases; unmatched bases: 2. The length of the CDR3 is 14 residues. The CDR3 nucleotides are TGCGCCAGCAGTGAGGTAGCGGGGGGTGATACGCAGTATTTT. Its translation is CASSEVAGGDTQYF.